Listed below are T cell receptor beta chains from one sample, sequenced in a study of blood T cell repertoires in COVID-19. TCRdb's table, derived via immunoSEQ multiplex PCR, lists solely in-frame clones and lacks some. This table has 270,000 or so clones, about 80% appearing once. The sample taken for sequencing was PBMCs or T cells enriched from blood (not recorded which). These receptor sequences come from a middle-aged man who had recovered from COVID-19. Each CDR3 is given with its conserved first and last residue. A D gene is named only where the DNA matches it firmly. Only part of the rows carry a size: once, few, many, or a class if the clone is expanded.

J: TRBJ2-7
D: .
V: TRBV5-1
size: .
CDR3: CASSLGEVEQYF
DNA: TGCGCCAGCAGCTTGGGAGAGGTCGAGCAGTACTTC

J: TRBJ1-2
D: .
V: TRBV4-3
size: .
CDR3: CASSQEYEVRSIYGYTF
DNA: TGCGCCAGCAGCCAAGAATATGAGGTCAGATCGATATATGGCTACACCTTC

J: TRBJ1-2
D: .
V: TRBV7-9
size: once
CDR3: CASSPMVSSNYGYTF
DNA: TGTGCCAGCAGCCCAATGGTGAGCTCTAACTATGGCTACACCTTC

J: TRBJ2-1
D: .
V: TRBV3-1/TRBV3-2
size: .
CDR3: CASSQVVRKANNEQFF
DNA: TGTGCCAGCAGCCAAGTAGTCAGGAAGGCTAACAATGAGCAGTTCTTC

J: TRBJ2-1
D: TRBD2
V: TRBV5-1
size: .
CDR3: CASSLSTSGGEEQFF
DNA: TGCGCCAGCAGCTTGTCAACTAGCGGGGGGGAAGAGCAGTTCTTC

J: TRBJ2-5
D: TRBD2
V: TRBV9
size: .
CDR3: CASSVGTSGGQETQYF
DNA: TGTGCCAGCAGCGTAGGGACTAGCGGGGGGCAAGAGACCCAGTACTTC

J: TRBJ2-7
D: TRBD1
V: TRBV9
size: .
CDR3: CASSPRGGQGNYEQYF
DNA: TGTGCCAGCAGCCCGAGAGGGGGACAGGGGAACTACGAGCAGTACTTC

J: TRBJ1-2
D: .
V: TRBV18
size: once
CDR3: CASSPTADSYGYTF
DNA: TGTGCCAGCTCACCAACGGCGGACTCCTATGGCTACACCTTC

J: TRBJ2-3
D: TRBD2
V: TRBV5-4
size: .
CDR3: CASRGLAGGRQSADTQYF
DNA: TGTGCCAGCAGGGGACTAGCGGGGGGGCGTCAGAGCGCAGATACGCAGTATTTT

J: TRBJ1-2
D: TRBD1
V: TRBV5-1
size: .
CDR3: CASSLGQGAVYGYTF
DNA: TGCGCCAGCAGCTTGGGCCAGGGGGCAGTCTATGGCTACACCTTC